A selection of T cell receptor beta chains follows, all from one sample in a study of Graves' ophthalmopathy and Graves' hyperthyroidism. TCRdb recomputed calls from the multiplex PCR reads with MiXCR, one row per CDR3 protein. The table records over 45,000 distinct CDR3 sequences, around half of them present only once. Sequenced: peripheral blood. The source of these receptors is an adult man with Graves' ophthalmopathy. Each CDR3 is given with its conserved first and last residue. D genes are given only for firm matches. Size is omitted from some rows. Given values are once, few, many or a class for expanded clones.

clone_size	v_call	cdr3_length	j_call	d_call	cdr3_nt	cdr3_aa
few	TRBV20-1	17	TRBJ2-3	TRBD1	TGCAGTGCTAGAGATCGGGACAGGGGAAAGAGCCCAGATACGCAGTATTTT	CSARDRDRGKSPDTQYF
NA	TRBV24-1	14	TRBJ2-7	TRBD2	TGTGCCACCAGTGAGACTAGCGGGTTTTACGAGCAGTACTTC	CATSETSGFYEQYF
NA	TRBV7-9	13	TRBJ2-7	NA	TGTGCCAGCAGCCGGAACGTGTGGCTCGAGCAGTACTTC	CASSRNVWLEQYF
NA	TRBV7-3	18	TRBJ2-2	NA	TGTGCCAGCAGCTTACGCGGTGTGAGCGGAACGAACACCGGGGAGCTGTTTTTT	CASSLRGVSGTNTGELFF
NA	TRBV6-5	14	TRBJ1-2	TRBD1	TGTGCCAGCAGGGGGGACAGGGGTGCCTATGGCTGCACCTTC	CASRGDRGAYGCTF
NA	TRBV7-9	15	TRBJ2-3	TRBD1	TGTGCCAGCAGCCCTACGACAGGGCGGACAGATACGCAGTATTTT	CASSPTTGRTDTQYF
NA	TRBV5-6	13	TRBJ2-2	NA	TGTGCCAGCAGCCCAACAGGTACCGGGGAGCTGTTTTTT	CASSPTGTGELFF
many	TRBV11-2	15	TRBJ2-7	TRBD2	TGTGCCAGCAGCTTAGAGGTGGGACTAGCAAACGAGCAGTACTTC	CASSLEVGLANEQYF
NA	TRBV20-1	13	TRBJ2-3	NA	TGCAGTGCTAGTGGGGACAACACAGATACGCAGTATTTT	CSASGDNTDTQYF
NA	TRBV19	13	TRBJ2-1	NA	TGTGCCAGTAGTATCTTGGGGCAGGGTGAGCAGTTCTTC	CASSILGQGEQFF
NA	TRBV7-3	13	TRBJ1-1	NA	TGTGCCAGCAGTCTAACGGACGGAACTGAAGCTTTCTTT	CASSLTDGTEAFF
NA	TRBV4-1	14	TRBJ1-2	NA	TGCGCCAGCAGCCTTAATTCCGGGAGCTATGGCTACACCTTC	CASSLNSGSYGYTF
few	TRBV20-1	13	TRBJ2-3	TRBD2	TGCAGTGCTACTAGCGGAAGCACAGATACGCAGTATTTT	CSATSGSTDTQYF
NA	TRBV7-9	16	TRBJ2-2	NA	TGTGCCAGCAGCCAGACCGGGACTGCGAACACCGGGGAGCTGTTTTTT	CASSQTGTANTGELFF
many	TRBV20-1	17	TRBJ2-3	TRBD2	TGCAGTGCTAGTAGCATTATCCCAGCGGGGCACACAGATACGCAGTATTTT	CSASSIIPAGHTDTQYF
NA	TRBV10-3	15	TRBJ1-4	NA	TGTGCCATCAGTGAGAAAGGGCCAACTAATGAAAAACTGTTTTTT	CAISEKGPTNEKLFF
NA	TRBV4-3	16	TRBJ1-2	TRBD1	TGCGCCAGCAGCCAAGAAGGACAGGGAAGGATTTATGGCTACACCTTC	CASSQEGQGRIYGYTF
NA	TRBV12-3/TRBV12-4	11	TRBJ2-3	TRBD1	TGTGCCAGCAGGTACAGGGGTACGCAGTATTTT	CASRYRGTQYF
many	TRBV6-1	15	TRBJ1-1	TRBD1	TGTGCCAGCAGTGGGACAGGTGACGGTAACACTGAAGCTTTCTTT	CASSGTGDGNTEAFF
many	TRBV11-2	15	TRBJ1-1	NA	TGTGCCAGCAGCCCACAGGTTGGGGGGAACACTGAAGCTTTCTTT	CASSPQVGGNTEAFF
few	TRBV28	16	TRBJ2-1	TRBD2	TGTGCCAGCAGTTTTGGACTAGCGGGAGGTCAGAATGAGCAGTTCTTC	CASSFGLAGGQNEQFF
many	TRBV2	17	TRBJ2-2	NA	TGTGCCACTAGAATTAAGGGGGGGGGCCCGAACACCGGGGAGCTGTTTTTT	CATRIKGGGPNTGELFF
NA	TRBV5-4	13	TRBJ2-7	NA	TGTGCCAGCAGCTTCCCAGGGACCTACGAGCAGTACTTC	CASSFPGTYEQYF
NA	TRBV13	15	TRBJ1-3	NA	TGTGCCAGCAGCTTAAGTGTCGGGTCTGGAAACACCATATATTTT	CASSLSVGSGNTIYF
NA	TRBV19	13	TRBJ2-1	NA	TGTGCCTCCGGGCAGACTTCCTACAATGAGCAGTTCTTC	CASGQTSYNEQFF
NA	TRBV20-1	14	TRBJ2-3	TRBD1	TGCAGTGGCACGACAGGGGTCGGTACAGATACGCAGTATTTT	CSGTTGVGTDTQYF
NA	TRBV7-3	14	TRBJ2-6	NA	TGTGCCAGCAGCTATTCAAGCGGGGCCAACGTCCTGACTTTC	CASSYSSGANVLTF
NA	TRBV19	15	TRBJ1-3	NA	TGTGCCAGTAGTATAGATGTCAGCCGGTCGGACACCATATATTTT	CASSIDVSRSDTIYF
NA	TRBV7-8	15	TRBJ1-5	NA	TGTGCCAGCAGCTTACTTCCAGACATCAATCAGCCCCAGCATTTT	CASSLLPDINQPQHF
many	TRBV5-1	13	TRBJ1-1	NA	TGCGCCAGCAGCTTGATCAGGGACACTGAAGCTTTCTTT	CASSLIRDTEAFF